This T cell receptor (beta chain) was sequenced in a study of CD8 T cells in Susac syndrome. Germline CDR1 is LGHDT and CDR2 is YNNKEL (reference sequence). Trimming shortened V by 0 bases and J by 4 bases, and 19 bases separated the two germline ends. This CDR3 is built from 17 residues. An amount of RNA that ranged from roughly 0.45 to 1 ug was reverse transcribed with random hexamers. TCRdb passed the immunoSEQ multiplex PCR reads through MiXCR, listing each CDR3 protein once. The sample yields 95,000 to 150,000 distinct CDR3 sequences, 96% seen once. The chain links TRBV3-1 to TRBJ2-7; D unclear. The source material was CD4+ T cells from PBMCs. This receptor was taken from a human donor with Susac syndrome. The CDR3 nucleotides read TGTGCCAGCAGCCAAGATAGGTTCAGGACCCGCATATACGAGCAGTACTTC. This gives the protein CASSQDRFRTRIYEQYF.